These 31 T cell receptor beta chains originate from one sample sequenced in a study of shared clonotypes between healthy human individuals. Clones were read by immunoSEQ multiplex PCR, and TCRdb kept only the in-frame ones, dropping some. Found here are hundreds of thousands of clones, 73% of them singletons; the top ten hold 8% to 13%. Input material: memory CD4+ T cells sorted from blood. Described subset: CD45RA-negative fraction. These receptors all stem from a man aged 25-40 years in good health.

The rearrangement links TRBV29-1 to TRBJ1-3; D might be TRBD1 (6 bases). V lost 0 bases, J lost 4 bases, and 10 bases lay in between. Germline V CDR1 and CDR2: SQVTM, ANQGSEA. The length of the CDR3 is 14 residues. The CDR3 protein is CSVEEGARGNTIYF. CDR3 nucleotides: TGCAGCGTTGAAGAGGGGGCGCGCGGAAACACCATATATTTT. Full variable domain (rest looked up from reference TRBV29-1 and TRBJ1-3): SAVISQKPSRDICQRGTSLTIQCQVDSQVTMMFWYRQQPGQSLTLIATANQGSEATYESGFVIDKFPISRPNLTFSTLTVSNMSPEDSSIYLCSVEEGARGNTIYFGEGSWLTVV.

V gene TRBV27 combines with J gene TRBJ2-2, with 15 nucleotides matching TRBD2. The CDR3 loop spans 19 amino acids. Germline lookup yields CDR1 MNHEY and CDR2 SMNVEV (reference sequence). J was trimmed by 1 base and V by 3 bases; bases with no gene match: 6. The CDR3 DNA is TGTGCCAGCAGTTTTGGACTAGCGGGAGGGCCGGGGAACACCGGGGAGCTGTTTTTT. Residues: CASSFGLAGGPGNTGELFF.

This clone has more than one count but fewer than ten. V is TRBV4-1 and J is TRBJ2-1; possible D gene TRBD1, 6 bases. V gave up 0 bases and J gave up 3 bases, with 12 bases separating them. CDR3 length equals 16 residues. The germline V gene encodes CDR1 MGHRA and CDR2 YSYEKL. CDR3 in amino acids: CASSQEGLGGYNEQFF. The CDR3 bases are TGCGCCAGCAGCCAAGAGGGGCTAGGGGGCTACAATGAGCAGTTCTTC.

This clone was counted at least ten times. The V call is TRBV5-8, the J call TRBJ2-7; D gene ambiguous. The CDR3 contains 15 residues. CDR1 is SGHTS, CDR2 YDEGEE, per germline. V dropped 0 bases and J dropped 6 bases, with 16 bases sitting between them. CDR3 residues: CASSLVNNGFSEQYF. The CDR3 nucleotides are TGTGCCAGCAGCTTGGTCAACAACGGTTTCTCCGAGCAGTACTTC.

This clone was counted between two and nine times. V gene TRBV7-2 combines with J gene TRBJ1-4; D might be TRBD1 (5 bases). This CDR3 spans 15 amino acids. The germline V gene encodes CDR1 SGHTA and CDR2 FQGNSA. V gave up 5 bases and J gave up 5 bases, with 15 bases separating them. The CDR3 DNA sequence: TGTGCCAGCAGCGCAACGTTGGGACGGAATGAAAAACTGTTTTTT. Translated: CASSATLGRNEKLFF.

This chain links TRBV14 with TRBJ2-2; D is unresolved. Trimming removed 1 base from V and 1 base from J, with 7 bases in between. This CDR3 is 15 amino acids long. CDR1 SGHDN and CDR2 FVKESK come from the germline V gene. CDR3 amino acids: CASSQGSENTGELFF. The CDR3 DNA is TGTGCCAGCAGCCAAGGGTCGGAGAACACCGGGGAGCTGTTTTTT.

This clone was detected ten times or more. The chain combines TRBV14 with TRBJ1-2; TRBD1 matches 9 bases. CDR1 is SGHDN and CDR2 is FVKESK in the germline V gene. There are 16 residues in the CDR3. V lost 4 bases to trimming and J lost 6 bases; unmatched junction nucleotides: 12. The DNA of the CDR3 is TGTGCCAGCAGCCGTAACCTAGGGACAGGGAAAAATGGCTACACCTTC. This gives the protein CASSRNLGTGKNGYTF.

This clone came up a few times. The rearrangement uses TRBV10-1 and TRBJ2-7, with D perhaps TRBD1 (6 bases). The germline CDR1 and CDR2 sequences are WNHNN and SYGVQD (reference sequence). The CDR3 runs 14 residues. V shed 6 bases and J shed 2 bases, with 14 bases lying between them. The CDR3 sequence: CASSRDTVPYEQYF. The CDR3 DNA follows: TGCGCCAGCAGCCGGGACACAGTGCCCTACGAGCAGTACTTC.

This rearrangement joins TRBV19 to TRBJ2-4, with 10 bases identical to TRBD1. This CDR3 has 17 amino acids. Germline CDR1 LNHDA, CDR2 SQIVND (reference sequence). The J segment lost 1 base and the V segment lost 5 bases, leaving 8 bases of the junction unmatched. CDR3: CASSESRQGAAKNIQYF. The CDR3 DNA is TGTGCCAGTAGTGAGTCCCGACAGGGGGCGGCCAAAAACATTCAGTACTTC.

The chain uses TRBV11-2 and TRBJ1-3, with 7 bases that match TRBD1. There are 15 residues in the CDR3. With V trimmed by 4 bases and J by 4 bases, 7 bases remained unmatched. The germline V gene has CDR1 SGHAT and CDR2 FQNNGV. The CDR3 region has the DNA TGTGCCAGCAGCTCACAGGGGAAAGTGGGAAACACCATATATTTT. This translates into CASSSQGKVGNTIYF.

This clone was picked up many times. In DNA, the CDR3 is TGTGCCTGGAGTGGAGACCGGTTGCGGAGCGGGATTTATACGCAGTATTTT. It codes for CAWSGDRLRSGIYTQYF. The V gene is TRBV30, the J gene TRBJ2-3, with TRBD2 identical over 7 bases. The germline gives CDR1 GTSNPN, CDR2 SVGIG (reference sequence). CDR3 length: 17 residues. With V trimmed by 1 base and J by 7 bases, 17 bases remained unmatched.

The chain carries TRBV11-2 and TRBJ2-2; possibly TRBD2 for D (8 bases). The CDR3 is 17 residues long. Deletions cut 6 bases from V and 7 bases from J, with 24 bases between. Germline V lookup: CDR1 SGHAT, CDR2 FQNNGV. CDR3: CASRQGRVAGTNGELFF. The CDR3 DNA sequence: TGTGCCAGCAGACAGGGGAGGGTAGCGGGAACTAACGGGGAGCTGTTTTTT. Supplemented by reference TRBV11-2 and TRBJ2-2, the full variable domain reads EAGVAQSPRYKIIEKRQSVAFWCNPISGHATLYWYQQILGQGPKLLIQFQNNGVVDDSQLPKDRFSAERLKGVDSTLKIQPAKLEDSAVYLCASRQGRVAGTNGELFFGEGSRLTVL.

This chain links TRBV11-2 with TRBJ1-1; the D is unclear. The germline V gene encodes CDR1 SGHAT and CDR2 FQNNGV. The V gene lost 2 bases and the J gene lost 5 bases, with 9 bases spanning the gap. The CDR3 is made up of 13 amino acids. The CDR3 sequence is CASSLSDGTEAFF. CDR3 nucleotide sequence: TGTGCCAGCAGCTTATCGGACGGGACTGAAGCTTTCTTT.

This sequence joins TRBV19 and TRBJ2-1; TRBD2 aligns across 10 bases. CDR1 LNHDA and CDR2 SQIVND come from the germline V gene (reference sequence). The CDR3 sequence is 15 residues long. V lost 7 bases and J lost 8; bases outside the gene matches: 11. CDR3 DNA sequence: TGTGCCAGTACCCCCGGGCTAGCGGGGGCACATGAGCAGTTCTTC. Amino acids: CASTPGLAGAHEQFF.

V usage is TRBV19 and J usage is TRBJ1-1; 7 bases match TRBD1. Trimming took 3 bases from V and 1 from J; bases not matched to a gene: 8. Germline CDR1 and CDR2: LNHDA and SQIVND (reference sequence). This CDR3 spans 16 amino acids. This CDR3 is CASSMSPPGGNTEAFF. CDR3 coding DNA: TGTGCCAGTAGTATGTCCCCCCCAGGGGGGAACACTGAAGCTTTCTTT.

In its sample, this clone was seen many times. Within the sample, other DNA sequences also encode this same CDR3. V gene TRBV7-9 combines with J gene TRBJ1-4, with D tentatively TRBD1 (5 bases). With 1 base removed from V and 4 bases from J, the gap between germline ends came to 7 bases. CDR1 is SEHNR and CDR2 is FQNEAQ in the germline V gene (reference sequence). The CDR3 consists of 14 residues. CDR3 residues: CASSLGQFNEKLFF. The CDR3 region has the DNA TGTGCCAGCAGCTTAGGACAGTTTAATGAAAAACTGTTTTTT.

CDR3 residues: CAWSKTGGAANYNSPLHF. CDR3 sequence (DNA): TGTGCCTGGAGTAAGACAGGGGGCGCGGCTAACTATAATTCACCCCTCCACTTT. The chain recombines TRBV30 with TRBJ1-6; 10 positions match TRBD1. The germline CDR1 and CDR2 sequences are GTSNPN and SVGIG (reference sequence). J lost 3 bases, V lost 2 bases, and 10 bases had no gene match. The CDR3 is 18 residues long. Full variable domain (rest looked up from reference TRBV30 and TRBJ1-6): SQTIHQWPATLVQPVGSPLSLECTVEGTSNPNLYWYRQAAGRGLQLLFYSVGIGQISSEVPQNLSASRPQDRQFILSSKKLLLSDSGFYLCAWSKTGGAANYNSPLHFGNGTRLTVT.

This clone has just one count. The chain links TRBV7-2 to TRBJ2-1, with D perhaps TRBD2 (6 bases). This CDR3 spans 13 amino acids. The germline V gene encodes CDR1 SGHTA and CDR2 FQGNSA. V shed 5 bases and J shed 12 bases, with 17 bases lying between them. CDR3 sequence (DNA): TGTGCCAGCAGCCTATATAAGACTAGGACGCAGTTCTTC. It encodes CASSLYKTRTQFF. Together with reference TRBV7-2 and TRBJ2-1, the CDR3 gives the full variable domain: GAGVSQSPSNKVTEKGKDVELRCDPISGHTALYWYRQSLGQGLEFLIYFQGNSAPDKSGLPSDRFSAERTGGSVSTLTIQRTQQEDSAVYLCASSLYKTRTQFFGPGTRLTVL.

The rearrangement uses TRBV2 and TRBJ2-3; the match to TRBD2 covers 10 bases. J was trimmed by 3 bases and V by 7 bases; bases with no gene match: 7. Germline CDR1 and CDR2: SNHLY and FYNNEI. The CDR3 totals 15 residues. The CDR3 protein is CASTLSGRATDTQYF. Here the CDR3 DNA reads TGTGCCAGCACCCTGAGCGGGAGGGCAACAGATACGCAGTATTTT.

This clone was seen more than once but under ten times. V usage is TRBV28 and J usage is TRBJ1-1; TRBD1 aligns across 8 bases. Trimming at V came to 3 bases and at J to 1 base, leaving 13 bases not matched to a gene. The germline CDR1 and CDR2 sequences are MDHEN and SYDVKM. The CDR3 loop spans 18 amino acids. CDR3 in amino acids: CASSLPGSTGVPNTEAFF. The CDR3 DNA is TGTGCCAGCAGTTTGCCCGGCTCGACAGGGGTTCCGAACACTGAAGCTTTCTTT. Using reference TRBV28 and TRBJ1-1 for the parts outside the CDR3, the full variable domain is DVKVTQSSRYLVKRTGEKVFLECVQDMDHENMFWYRQDPGLGLRLIYFSYDVKMKEKGDIPEGYSVSREKKERFSLILESASTNQTSMYLCASSLPGSTGVPNTEAFFGQGTRLTVV.

The chain uses TRBV6-5 and TRBJ1-2; 10 nucleotides align to TRBD1. Germline V CDR1 and CDR2: MNHEY, SVGAGI. Trimming took 0 bases from V and 5 from J; bases not matched to a gene: 6. This CDR3 spans 16 amino acids. The CDR3, as DNA: TGTGCCAGCAGTTACTCTGGACAGGGGGAGAAATATGGCTACACCTTC. Its protein product is CASSYSGQGEKYGYTF.

This clone has a handful of counts. V and J are TRBV9 and TRBJ2-3; maybe TRBD2 (5 bases). Germline loops: CDR1 SGDLS, CDR2 YYNGEE. This CDR3 has 14 residues. Trimming cost V 2 bases and J 2 bases, with 9 bases left between them. DNA of the CDR3: TGTGCCAGCAGCGTTCGGGGAGACACAGATACGCAGTATTTT. Translated, it gives CASSVRGDTDTQYF.

This clone was counted at least ten times. The chain uses TRBV28 and TRBJ2-7; 7 bases agree with TRBD1. V gave up 8 bases and J gave up 3 bases; unmatched junction bases: 7. Per the germline V gene, CDR1 is MDHEN and CDR2 is SYDVKM. This CDR3 region has 13 residues. The CDR3 spells CASGPGQSYEQYF. DNA of the CDR3: TGTGCCAGCGGCCCGGGACAGAGCTACGAGCAGTACTTC.

In nucleotides, the CDR3 is TGTGCCAGTAGTCGTTGGGACGAGCAGTACTTC. Amino acids: CASSRWDEQYF. V usage is TRBV19 and J usage is TRBJ2-7, with D uncertain. The germline CDR1 and CDR2 sequences are LNHDA and SQIVND (reference sequence). The CDR3 is made up of 11 amino acids. Trimming stripped 5 bases from V and 5 bases from J, with 7 bases between.

V and J are TRBV5-4 and TRBJ1-2; D is perhaps TRBD1 (5 bases). CDR1 is SGHNT and CDR2 is YYREEE in the germline V gene (reference sequence). The V gene lost 4 bases and the J gene lost 8 bases, with 18 bases spanning the gap. The CDR3 loop spans 14 amino acids. CDR3 DNA: TGTGCCAGCAGCCCGGGGGTGGGGATGAGGGGCTACACCTTC. Translated: CASSPGVGMRGYTF.

J is TRBJ2-1 and V is TRBV6-6; the D gene is possibly TRBD1 (5 bases). There are 12 residues in the CDR3. Germline V lookup: CDR1 MNHNY, CDR2 SVGAGI (reference sequence). V dropped 6 bases and J dropped 6 bases, with 9 bases sitting between them. CDR3 coding DNA: TGTGCCAGCAGGAAGGACACCAATGAGCAGTTCTTC. Protein product: CASRKDTNEQFF.

This clone was seen once. V and J are TRBV7-8 and TRBJ2-1; D unclear. CDR1 is SGHVS and CDR2 is FQNEAQ in the germline V gene. The CDR3 has 13 amino acids. The V end lost 0 bases, the J end lost 8 bases, and 8 bases lay between the germline ends. The CDR3 protein is CASSLAQVHEQFF. The CDR3 nucleotides are TGTGCCAGCAGCTTAGCCCAGGTCCATGAGCAGTTCTTC.

The rearrangement links TRBV4-3 to TRBJ2-1; 12 positions agree with TRBD2. The CDR3 runs to 16 residues. CDR1 LGHNA and CDR2 YSLEER come from the germline V gene. V shed 4 bases, J shed 2 bases, and the junction held 3 bases outside the gene matches. The CDR3 DNA reads as TGCGCCAGCAGCCCCGGACTAGCGGGAACCTACAATGAGCAGTTCTTC. Residues: CASSPGLAGTYNEQFF.

The J gene is TRBJ2-5, the V gene TRBV9, with TRBD1 identical over 8 bases. V shed 3 bases and J 4 bases; nucleotides not matched to a gene: 8. The CDR3 sequence is 15 residues long. Per germline, CDR1 SGDLS and CDR2 YYNGEE. The CDR3 protein is CASSGQGSVRETQYF. The DNA for the CDR3 is TGTGCCAGCAGCGGACAGGGGAGCGTAAGAGAGACCCAGTACTTC.

This chain joins TRBV18 and TRBJ2-7, with D tentatively TRBD2 (5 bases). Germline V gene data show CDR1 as KGHSH and CDR2 as LQKENI. The CDR3 covers 13 residues. V lost 1 base to trimming and J lost 5 bases, with 9 bases between them. CDR3 sequence: CASSPHAGDEQYF. The CDR3 coding sequence is TGTGCCAGCTCACCACACGCCGGGGACGAGCAGTACTTC.

The gene calls are TRBV19 and TRBJ2-7; D ambiguous. V lost 3 bases and J lost 2, with 8 bases in between. CDR3 size: 13 residues. Germline assignment: CDR1 LNHDA and CDR2 SQIVND (reference sequence). CDR3 amino acids: CASSIARAYEQYF. CDR3 DNA: TGTGCCAGTAGTATTGCTCGGGCCTACGAGCAGTACTTC.